The rows below give T cell receptor beta chains drawn from one sample of a study of radiotherapy plus CTLA-4 blockade in lung cancer. Produced via immunoSEQ multiplex PCR; TCRdb's table is partial and in-frame only. The sample carries 35,000 to 45,000 clones, roughly 64% recorded once. This specimen consisted of peripheral blood, obtained from a patient treated with radiotherapy plus ipilimumab. The source of these receptors is a human donor with non-small cell lung cancer who had a partial response to radiotherapy plus ipilimumab. CDR3s include the opening cysteine and the closing phenylalanine or tryptophan.

v_gene: TRBV6-5; j_gene: TRBJ1-6; CDR3aa: CASSSQGMGNSPLHF
v_gene: TRBV7-2; j_gene: TRBJ1-3; CDR3aa: CASSPRLGAPGNTIYF
v_gene: TRBV7-9; j_gene: TRBJ1-6; CDR3aa: CASSPGQGANSPLHF
v_gene: TRBV5-1; j_gene: TRBJ2-6; CDR3aa: CASSLLAGGPLSGANVLTF
v_gene: TRBV29-1; j_gene: TRBJ1-1; CDR3aa: CSAHWGGSRAEAFF
v_gene: TRBV9; j_gene: TRBJ2-1; CDR3aa: CASSVRTTRDSADEQFF
v_gene: TRBV27; j_gene: TRBJ1-5; CDR3aa: CASSLSGQAPNQPQHF
v_gene: TRBV19; j_gene: TRBJ2-5; CDR3aa: CASSISRGQGETQYF
v_gene: TRBV5-6; j_gene: TRBJ2-1; CDR3aa: CASSLGPREQFF
v_gene: TRBV5-1; j_gene: TRBJ1-3; CDR3aa: CASSTLDSTSGNTIYF
v_gene: TRBV28; j_gene: TRBJ1-2; CDR3aa: CASSQGGGYGYTF
v_gene: TRBV7-8; j_gene: TRBJ1-2; CDR3aa: CASSSRTGLNYGYTF
v_gene: TRBV19; j_gene: TRBJ1-2; CDR3aa: CASSLRPGTGSYGYTF
v_gene: TRBV7-9; j_gene: TRBJ1-2; CDR3aa: CASSFDSLYGYTF
v_gene: TRBV6-5; j_gene: TRBJ1-1; CDR3aa: CASSLASQGRAFF
v_gene: TRBV6-5; j_gene: TRBJ1-2; CDR3aa: CASTGTGGVGYTF
v_gene: TRBV29-1; j_gene: TRBJ2-3; CDR3aa: CSVVPGTSGSGTDTQYF
v_gene: TRBV7-2; j_gene: TRBJ1-6; CDR3aa: CASSLPSQGLNSPLHF
v_gene: TRBV5-1; j_gene: TRBJ1-2; CDR3aa: CASSFESPNYGYTF
v_gene: TRBV5-6; j_gene: TRBJ2-7; CDR3aa: CASSLGPQGYEQYF
v_gene: TRBV6-1; j_gene: TRBJ2-6; CDR3aa: CASSLSVHGANVLTF
v_gene: TRBV27; j_gene: TRBJ2-5; CDR3aa: CASSLGTAPQETQYF
v_gene: TRBV6-1; j_gene: TRBJ1-6; CDR3aa: CASINRDYDSPLHF
v_gene: TRBV4-3; j_gene: TRBJ1-2; CDR3aa: CASSQQGQGNYGYTF
v_gene: TRBV5-8; j_gene: TRBJ2-7; CDR3aa: CASSLQGAGYEQYF
v_gene: TRBV14; j_gene: TRBJ2-2; CDR3aa: CASSQEKTGFGELFF
v_gene: TRBV7-9; j_gene: TRBJ2-5; CDR3aa: CASSPPGQGVETQYF
v_gene: TRBV9; j_gene: TRBJ2-1; CDR3aa: CASSGSGGSYNEQFF